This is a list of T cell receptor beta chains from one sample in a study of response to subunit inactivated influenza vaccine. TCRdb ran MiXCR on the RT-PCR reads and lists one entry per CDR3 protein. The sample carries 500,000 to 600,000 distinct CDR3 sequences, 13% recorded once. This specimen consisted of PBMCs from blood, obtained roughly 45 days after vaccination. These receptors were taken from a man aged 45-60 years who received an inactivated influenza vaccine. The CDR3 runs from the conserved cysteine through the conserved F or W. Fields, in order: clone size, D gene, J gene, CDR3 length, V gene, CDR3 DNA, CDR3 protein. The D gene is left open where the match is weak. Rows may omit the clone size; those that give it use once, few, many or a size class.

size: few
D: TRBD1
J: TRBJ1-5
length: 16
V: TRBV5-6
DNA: TGTGCCAGCAGCTGGCGGGGACAGGGGAGCAATCAGCCCCAGCATTTT
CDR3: CASSWRGQGSNQPQHF

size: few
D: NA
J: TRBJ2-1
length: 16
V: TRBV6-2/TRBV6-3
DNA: TGTGCCAGCAGTTACAACCTAGCTCACCCGTCCAATGAGCAGTTCTTC
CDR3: CASSYNLAHPSNEQFF

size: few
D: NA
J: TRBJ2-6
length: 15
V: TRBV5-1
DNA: TGCGCCAGCAGCCCTCAGGGACCTGGGGCCAACGTCCTGACTTTC
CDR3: CASSPQGPGANVLTF

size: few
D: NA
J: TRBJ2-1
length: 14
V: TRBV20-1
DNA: TGCAGTGCTATCCTAGCGCGATCCTACAATGAGCAGTTCTTC
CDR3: CSAILARSYNEQFF

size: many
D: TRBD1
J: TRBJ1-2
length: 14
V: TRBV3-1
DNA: TGTGCCAGCAGCCAAGGACAGGGAAACTATGGCTACACCTTC
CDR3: CASSQGQGNYGYTF

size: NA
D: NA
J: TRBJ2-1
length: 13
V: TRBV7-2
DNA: TGTGCCAGCAGGGGTGGGCCTAACAATGAGCAGTTCTTC
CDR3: CASRGGPNNEQFF

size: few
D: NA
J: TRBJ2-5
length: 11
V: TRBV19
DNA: TGTGCCAGTAGTATAAGGAAGACCCAGTACTTC
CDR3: CASSIRKTQYF

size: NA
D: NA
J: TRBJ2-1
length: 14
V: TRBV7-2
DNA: TGTGCCAGCAGCTTACGGCTGAGCGGCAATGAGCAGTTCTTC
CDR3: CASSLRLSGNEQFF

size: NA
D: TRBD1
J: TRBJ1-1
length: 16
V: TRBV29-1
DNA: TGCAGCGCTAAAAGGGGGCCGTGGATCATGAACACTGAAGCTTTCTTT
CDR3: CSAKRGPWIMNTEAFF

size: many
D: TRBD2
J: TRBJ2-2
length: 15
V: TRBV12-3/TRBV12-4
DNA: TGTGCCAGCAGTTTCGAGCGGGGGGTCACCGGGGAGCTGTTTTTT
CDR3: CASSFERGVTGELFF

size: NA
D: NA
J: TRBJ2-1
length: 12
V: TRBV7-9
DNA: TGTGCCAGCAGCTTACCAGCACATGAGCAGTTCTTC
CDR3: CASSLPAHEQFF

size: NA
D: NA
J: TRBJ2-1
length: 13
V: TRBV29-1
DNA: TGCAGCGTCCGATGGACCGCATCTAATGAGCAGTTCTTC
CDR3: CSVRWTASNEQFF

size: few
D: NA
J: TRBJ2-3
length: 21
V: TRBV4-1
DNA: TGCGCCAGCAGCCAAGCAGTTTTGGGTTCGCGTCCTCACCGCCGCACAGATACGCAGTATTTT
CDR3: CASSQAVLGSRPHRRTDTQYF

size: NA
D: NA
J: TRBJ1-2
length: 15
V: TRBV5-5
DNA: TGTGCCAGCAGCCCGGGGGCTGGACAAACTAGGGGCTACACCTTC
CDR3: CASSPGAGQTRGYTF

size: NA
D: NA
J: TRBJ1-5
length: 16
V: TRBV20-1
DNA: TGCAGTGCTAGAAAGTCCGGCCAAGGATGGGATCAGCCCCAGCATTTT
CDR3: CSARKSGQGWDQPQHF

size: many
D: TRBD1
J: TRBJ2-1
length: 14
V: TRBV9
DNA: TGTGCCAGCAGCGGACCGGGACAGGGAAGCGAGCAGTTCTTC
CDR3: CASSGPGQGSEQFF

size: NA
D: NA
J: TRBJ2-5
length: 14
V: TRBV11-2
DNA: TGTGCCAGCAGCTTAGATCTGCGAGGGGAGACCCAGTACTTC
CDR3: CASSLDLRGETQYF

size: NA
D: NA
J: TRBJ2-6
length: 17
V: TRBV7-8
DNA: TGTGCCAGCAGCTTAGCGTACAGGGCGGCGGGGGCCAACGTCCTGACTTTC
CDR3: CASSLAYRAAGANVLTF

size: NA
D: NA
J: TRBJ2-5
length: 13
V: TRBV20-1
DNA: TGCAGTGCAAGGGGACTTTCCCTGGCGACCCAGTACTTC
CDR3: CSARGLSLATQYF

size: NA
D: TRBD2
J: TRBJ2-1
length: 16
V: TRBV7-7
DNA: TGTGCTAGCAGCCCGAGCGGGGGGGCTCGCTTCAATGAGCAGTTCTTC
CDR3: CASSPSGGARFNEQFF

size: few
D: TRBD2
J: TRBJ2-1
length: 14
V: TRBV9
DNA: TGTGCCAGCTGCCCCGGACTAGCGGGAGCCGCGCAGTTCTTC
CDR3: CASCPGLAGAAQFF

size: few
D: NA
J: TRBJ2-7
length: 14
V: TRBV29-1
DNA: TGCAGCGTTGGTTATGGTGAGACAGCCGGCGAGCAGTACTTC
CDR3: CSVGYGETAGEQYF

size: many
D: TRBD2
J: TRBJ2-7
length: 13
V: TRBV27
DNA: TGTGCCAGCAGGTTAGCGGGAGCCTACGAGCAGTACTTC
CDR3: CASRLAGAYEQYF

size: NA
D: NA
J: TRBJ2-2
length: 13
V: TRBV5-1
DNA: TGCGCCAGCAGGGGCGATAACACCGGGGAGCTGTTTTTT
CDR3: CASRGDNTGELFF

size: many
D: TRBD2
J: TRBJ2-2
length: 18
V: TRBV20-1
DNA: TGCAGTGCTAGAGATAATCAGCGAGGCGGGGGGGGGACCGGGGAGCTGTTTTTT
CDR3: CSARDNQRGGGGTGELFF

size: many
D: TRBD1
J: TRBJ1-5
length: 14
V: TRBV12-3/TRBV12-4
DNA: TGTGCCAGCACCCACGGGACAGGGGAGAAGCCCCAGCATTTT
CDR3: CASTHGTGEKPQHF

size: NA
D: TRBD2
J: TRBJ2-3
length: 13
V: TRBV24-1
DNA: TGTGCCACCAGTGACCGTAGCGGGGGAACGCAGTATTTT
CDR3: CATSDRSGGTQYF

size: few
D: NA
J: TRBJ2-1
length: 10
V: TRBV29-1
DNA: TGCAGCGGCACGTGGAATGAGCAGTTCTTC
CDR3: CSGTWNEQFF

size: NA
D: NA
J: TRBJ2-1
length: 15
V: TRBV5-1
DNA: TGCGCCAGCAGCTTGTTCCCGGGAGTCGGCAATGAGCAGTTCTTC
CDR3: CASSLFPGVGNEQFF

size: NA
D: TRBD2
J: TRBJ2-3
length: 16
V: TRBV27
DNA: TGTGCCAGCAGTAATCCTAGCGGGGGGGTCACAGATACGCAGTATTTT
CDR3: CASSNPSGGVTDTQYF

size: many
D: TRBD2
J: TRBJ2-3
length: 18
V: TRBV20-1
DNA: TGCAGTGCGGACGGACTAGCGGGAGGGCCGGGGGGGACAGATACGCAGTATTTT
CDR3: CSADGLAGGPGGTDTQYF

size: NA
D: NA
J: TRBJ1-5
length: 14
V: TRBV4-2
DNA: TGTGCCAGCAGCCAAGACGACAGAGCAACGCGCCAGCATTTT
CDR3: CASSQDDRATRQHF